A selection of T cell receptor beta chains follows, all from one sample in a study of radiotherapy plus CTLA-4 blockade in lung cancer. Measured with immunoSEQ multiplex PCR; TCRdb has only the in-frame clones, and not every one. The sample holds roughly 120,000 clones, around 75% seen once. Material: peripheral blood, obtained from a patient treated with radiotherapy plus ipilimumab. The source of these receptors is a human donor with non-small cell lung cancer who had a partial response to radiotherapy plus ipilimumab. Each CDR3 is given without its conserved first and last residue. Each record gives: CDR3 protein, V gene.

ASSGSTGTGGYT | TRBV6-4
ASSSGTGQSYGYT | TRBV28
ASSVEGGFQETQY | TRBV19
ASSLDKNYGYT | TRBV7-2
ASSPYTGTGSGNTIY | TRBV18
ASSATGQGVVGYT | TRBV28
ASSYSPYGYT | TRBV6-5
ASSVFRQGENEKLF | TRBV27
ASSLANSEANVLT | TRBV5-1
ASSPAGQGNEKLF | TRBV7-2
ASTARQGANEKLF | TRBV28
ASSLRAGGGETQY | TRBV7-3
AWSVEGARNSPLH | TRBV30
ASNRGASGSTGELF | TRBV19
ASTLRGGGMGNEQF | TRBV2
ASSYRSSYEQY | TRBV27
ASSQDSVRQGVEQY | TRBV4-1
GLGQANESGNQPQH | TRBV25-1
ASSLAGTGGEKQF | TRBV5-1
ASSLISSAGGYT | TRBV5-6
ASSLRSGAGYT | TRBV28
ASSEPDRGGNEQF | TRBV7-9
ASSLGLAHQGAQY | TRBV7-2
ASSASEFNTGELF | TRBV9
ASSPEPGQGVEQY | TRBV5-4
ASRGTGGLNTEAF | TRBV28